This T cell receptor (beta chain) comes out of a study of blood T cell repertoires in COVID-19. Assay: immunoSEQ multiplex PCR; the TCRdb copy retains only in-frame clones and omits some. The repertoire holds under 350,000 clones, less than 90% seen once, with 4.6% in the top ten. Germline CDR1 is KGHSH and CDR2 is LQKENI. V gave up 2 bases and J gave up 2 bases; unmatched junction bases: 7. The CDR3 extends over 17 amino acids. Specimen: peripheral blood. The clonotype comes from a man aged 55 to 70 who had recovered from COVID-19. This rearrangement joins TRBV18 to TRBJ2-2, with TRBD1 matching over 8 bases. DNA of the CDR3: TGTGCCAGCTCACCATTCTTCGCAGGGGGCAACACCGGGGAGCTGTTTTTT. It translates to CASSPFFAGGNTGELFF.